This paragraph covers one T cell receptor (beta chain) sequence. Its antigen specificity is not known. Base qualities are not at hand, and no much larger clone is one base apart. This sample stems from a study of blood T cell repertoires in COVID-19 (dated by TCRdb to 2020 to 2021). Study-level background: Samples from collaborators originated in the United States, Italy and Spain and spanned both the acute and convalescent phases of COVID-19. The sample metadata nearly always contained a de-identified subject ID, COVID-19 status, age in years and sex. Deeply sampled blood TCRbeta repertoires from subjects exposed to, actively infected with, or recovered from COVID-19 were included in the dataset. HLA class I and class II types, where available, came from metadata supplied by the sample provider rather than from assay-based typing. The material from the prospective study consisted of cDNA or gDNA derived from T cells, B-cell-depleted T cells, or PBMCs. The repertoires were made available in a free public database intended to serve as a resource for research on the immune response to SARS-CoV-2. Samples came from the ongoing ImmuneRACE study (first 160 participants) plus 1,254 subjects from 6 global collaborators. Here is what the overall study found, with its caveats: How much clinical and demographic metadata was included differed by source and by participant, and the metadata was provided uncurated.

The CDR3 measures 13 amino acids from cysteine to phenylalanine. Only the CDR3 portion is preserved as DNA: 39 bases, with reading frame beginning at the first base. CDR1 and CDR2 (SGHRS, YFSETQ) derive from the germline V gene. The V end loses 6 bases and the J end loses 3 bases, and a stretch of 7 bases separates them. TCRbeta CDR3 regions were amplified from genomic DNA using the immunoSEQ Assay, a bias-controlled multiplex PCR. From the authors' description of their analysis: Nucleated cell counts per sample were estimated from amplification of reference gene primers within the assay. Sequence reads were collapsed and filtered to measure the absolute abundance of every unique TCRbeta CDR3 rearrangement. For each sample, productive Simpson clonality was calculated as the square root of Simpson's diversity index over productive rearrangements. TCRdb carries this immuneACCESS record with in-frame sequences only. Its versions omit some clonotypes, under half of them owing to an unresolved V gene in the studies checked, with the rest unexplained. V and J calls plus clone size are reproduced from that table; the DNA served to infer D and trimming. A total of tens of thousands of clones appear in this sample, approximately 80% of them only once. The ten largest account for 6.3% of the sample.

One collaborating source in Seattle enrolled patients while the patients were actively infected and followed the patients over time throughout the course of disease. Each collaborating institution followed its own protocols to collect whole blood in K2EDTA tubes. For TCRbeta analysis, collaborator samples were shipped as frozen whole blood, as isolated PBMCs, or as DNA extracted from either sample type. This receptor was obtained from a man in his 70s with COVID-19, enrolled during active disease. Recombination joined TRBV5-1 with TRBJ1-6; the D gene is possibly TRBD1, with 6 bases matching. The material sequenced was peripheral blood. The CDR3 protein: CASKDSYNSPLHF. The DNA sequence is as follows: TGCGCCAGCAAGGACAGCTATAATTCACCCCTCCACTTT.